This T cell receptor (beta chain) was identified in a study of CD8 T cells in acute hepatitis C reinfection. This clone is a singleton in its sample. Sequenced by immunoSEQ multiplex PCR; TCRdb stores in-frame clones only, minus some. The table includes 35,000 to 40,000 clones, around nine tenths detected once. Time point given: naive CD8 control sorted from an acute-time-point sample. After removal of 2 bases from V and 0 bases from J, the junction contained 10 bases not matched to a gene. This CDR3 is built from 18 residues. Germline loops: CDR1 SEHNR, CDR2 FQNEAQ (reference sequence). This chain uses TRBV7-9 with TRBJ2-3; 8 bases fit TRBD1. The clonotype comes from a man aged 30 to 45 with chronic hepatitis C. The sample comprised naive CD8+ T cells from PBMCs. The CDR3 region is CASSLPPTGAISTDTQYF. The CDR3 DNA sequence: TGTGCCAGCAGCTTACCACCGACAGGGGCGATCAGCACAGATACGCAGTATTTT.